Included here is one TCR beta chain sequence, with context. The antigen is unknown. Trimming cost V 6 bases and J 10 bases; bases outside gene matches: 10. This CDR3 has 12 amino acids. Germline V CDR1 and CDR2: SQVTM, ANQGSEA. It was with 60 Vbeta and 13 Jbeta primers that the PCR ran. The table came from immunoSEQ multiplex PCR; TCRdb's copy has only in-frame clones and leaves some out. The data contain fewer than 200,000 clones, roughly four fifths of them singletons. The sample is drawn from a study of cytomegalovirus exposure and HLA in healthy donors. The study, taken as a whole, reports: Researchers had no immune exposure information except CMV serostatus available. A link between a missense DCLRE1C variant and TCR beta V- and J-gene trimming emerged from a later analysis.

This chain connects TRBV29-1 to TRBJ1-1, with 8 bases aligning to TRBD1. The sequence came from a man in his fifties or sixties in good health and CMV-seronegative. Sequenced: PBMCs. CDR3 nucleotide sequence: TGCAGCGTAGTTACAGGGGGGCGAACAGCTTTCTTT. The encoded protein is CSVVTGGRTAFF.